These 8 T cell receptor beta chains were sequenced from one sample in a study of blood T cell repertoires in COVID-19. Only in-frame clones appear in the TCRdb table, and some are missing; sequencing was by immunoSEQ multiplex PCR. This sample has about 120,000 clones, with approximately 90% found just once. Material: peripheral blood. These receptors came from a man in his sixties or seventies with active or convalescent COVID-19.

The chain employs TRBV4-1 and TRBJ2-2, with 7 bases that match TRBD1. Unmatched junction bases numbered 4, after V lost 4 bases and J lost 2 bases. Germline V lookup: CDR1 MGHRA, CDR2 YSYEKL. The CDR3 extends over 15 amino acids. Here the CDR3 reads CASSRGTVNTGELFF. CDR3 DNA sequence: TGCGCCAGCAGCCGAGGGACAGTTAACACCGGGGAGCTGTTTTTT.

The CDR3 sequence is CASSPGGFTEAFF. CDR3 nucleotides: TGTGCCAGCAGCCCGGGGGGGTTCACTGAAGCTTTCTTT. This chain links TRBV5-4 with TRBJ1-1; D is possibly TRBD1 (5 bases). This CDR3 comprises 13 residues. V was shortened by 4 bases and J by 4 bases, with 11 bases between the two germline ends. Germline V gene sequence: CDR1 SGHNT, CDR2 YYREEE (reference sequence). The variable domain in full, completed from reference TRBV5-4 and TRBJ1-1, reads ETGVTQSPTHLIKTRGQQVTLRCSSQSGHNTVSWYQQALGQGPQFIFQYYREEENGRGNFPPRFSGLQFPNYSSELNVNALELDDSALYLCASSPGGFTEAFFGQGTRLTVV.

The chain recombines TRBV30 with TRBJ2-3, with 9 bases matching TRBD2. The CDR3 length is 15 residues. The junction had 3 bases not matched to a gene; V was cut back by 2 bases and J by 0 bases. Germline V lookup: CDR1 GTSNPN, CDR2 SVGIG (reference sequence). CDR3 bases: TGTGCCTGGAGTCGACTAGCGGCTAGCACAGATACGCAGTATTTT. This codes for CAWSRLAASTDTQYF. Variable domain in full (rest from reference TRBV30 and TRBJ2-3): SQTIHQWPATLVQPVGSPLSLECTVEGTSNPNLYWYRQAAGRGLQLLFYSVGIGQISSEVPQNLSASRPQDRQFILSSKKLLLSDSGFYLCAWSRLAASTDTQYFGPGTRLTVL.

The chain carries TRBV30 and TRBJ2-7; 10 bases line up with TRBD1. The CDR3 spans 14 residues. V dropped 7 bases and J dropped 6; count of bases not matched to a gene: 12. Germline V lookup: CDR1 GTSNPN, CDR2 SVGIG (reference sequence). CDR3 bases: TGTGCCTCAGGGGGACAGGGGACCTTGGGCGAGCAGTACTTC. It codes for CASGGQGTLGEQYF.

The chain has TRBV6-5 and TRBJ2-7; a weak D match, TRBD1 (6 bases). With 6 bases removed from V and 2 bases from J, the gap between germline ends came to 17 bases. Germline loops: CDR1 MNHEY, CDR2 SVGAGI. The CDR3 length is 15 residues. The CDR3 protein is CASRPMGQGTYEQYF. Written as DNA, the CDR3 is TGTGCCAGCAGACCAATGGGGCAGGGGACCTACGAGCAGTACTTC.

J is TRBJ2-1 and V is TRBV18, with TRBD2 matching over 7 bases. This CDR3 has 15 amino acids. From germline, CDR1 is KGHSH and CDR2 LQKENI. The V segment lost 4 bases and the J segment 1 base; nucleotides outside the gene matches: 4. CDR3 protein: CASSLGLESYNEQFF. The CDR3 nucleotides are TGTGCCAGCTCACTAGGACTAGAATCCTACAATGAGCAGTTCTTC.

V is TRBV29-1 and J is TRBJ2-5; D might be TRBD1 (6 bases). Germline values: CDR1 SQVTM, CDR2 ANQGSEA. Trimming removed 6 bases at V and 5 bases at J, with 13 bases between. The CDR3 contains 12 residues. The CDR3 bases are TGCAGCGTCACGGGACAAGGCGAGACCCAGTACTTC. Residues: CSVTGQGETQYF.

The chain has TRBV7-2 and TRBJ1-2; possible D gene TRBD1, 6 bases. This CDR3 comprises 12 residues. The ends were cut back, 5 bases at V and 6 bases at J, with 10 bases in the middle. Germline CDR1 and CDR2: SGHTA and FQGNSA. The CDR3 region is CASSLPGDGYTF. As DNA, the CDR3 is TGTGCCAGCAGCCTACCAGGGGATGGCTACACCTTC.